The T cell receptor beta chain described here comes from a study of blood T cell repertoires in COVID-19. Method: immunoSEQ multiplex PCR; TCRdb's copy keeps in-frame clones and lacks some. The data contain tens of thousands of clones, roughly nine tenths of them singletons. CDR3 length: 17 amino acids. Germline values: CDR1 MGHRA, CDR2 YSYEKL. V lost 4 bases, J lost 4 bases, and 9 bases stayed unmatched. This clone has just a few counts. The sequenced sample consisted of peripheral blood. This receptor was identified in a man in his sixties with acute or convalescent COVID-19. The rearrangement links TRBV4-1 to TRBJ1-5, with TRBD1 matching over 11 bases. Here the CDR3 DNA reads TGCGCCAGCAGCCTTACTGGACAGGGGGCTGGGAATCAGCCCCAGCATTTT. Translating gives CASSLTGQGAGNQPQHF.